These T cell receptor beta chains were read from a single sample in a study of T cell responses to AZD1222 COVID-19 vaccine. Sequenced by immunoSEQ multiplex PCR; TCRdb stores in-frame clones only, minus some. The data hold roughly 100,000 clones, with 86% observed a single time. The sample consisted of peripheral blood, taken on day 0 of AZD1222 vaccination. The receptor source for this set is an adult in good health. CDR3s include the opening cysteine and the closing phenylalanine or tryptophan. Each record gives: V gene, D gene, clone size, J gene, CDR3 DNA, CDR3 protein. A D gene is named only where the DNA matches it firmly. Size is omitted from some rows. Given values are once, few, many or a class for expanded clones.

TRBV5-5,TRBD2,.,TRBJ2-5,TGTGCCAGCAGCTTGCTGGGGGGGACCCAAGAGACCCAGTACTTC,CASSLLGGTQETQYF
TRBV25-1,.,.,TRBJ1-2,TGTGCCAGCAGCGCGGGGAGATTGCCCTATGGCTACACCTTC,CASSAGRLPYGYTF
TRBV6-5,TRBD1,.,TRBJ2-5,TGTGCCAGCAGTTACGCCGGGACAGGGGGCGAGAAGTACTTC,CASSYAGTGGEKYF
TRBV7-8,TRBD1,.,TRBJ2-1,TGTGCCAGCAGCCCCCGCCATGGACAGGGAAATGAGCAGTTCTTC,CASSPRHGQGNEQFF
TRBV27,.,.,TRBJ2-7,TGTGCCAGCACCTTCTCCTACGAGCAGTACTTC,CASTFSYEQYF
TRBV5-3,.,.,TRBJ2-7,TGTGCCAGAAGCTCCCCCCCACGGCAGGGCCACTCCTACGAGCAGTACTTC,CARSSPPRQGHSYEQYF
TRBV24-1,.,once,TRBJ2-5,TGTGCCACCAGTGATCGCAGGGGGGGGAGGGAGACCCAGTACTTC,CATSDRRGGRETQYF
TRBV19,.,.,TRBJ2-5,TGTGCCAGTAGAGGGGCGCAAGAGACCCAGTACTTC,CASRGAQETQYF
TRBV27,.,once,TRBJ1-3,TGTGCCAGCAGTTCCGGACCAACCAGGGGAGGCGGAAACACCATATATTTT,CASSSGPTRGGGNTIYF
TRBV7-2,.,.,TRBJ2-2,TGTGCCAGCAGCTTCCGAGGAGGCACCGGGGAGCTGTTTTTT,CASSFRGGTGELFF
TRBV10-3,TRBD2,.,TRBJ2-1,TGTGCCATCAGGGGGACTAGCGGGCCCAATGAGCAGTTCTTC,CAIRGTSGPNEQFF
TRBV15,.,.,TRBJ1-2,TGTGCCACCAGGCCCCTCGGACAGCGAGCTAACTATGGCTACACCTTC,CATRPLGQRANYGYTF
TRBV24-1,.,.,TRBJ1-4,TGTGCCACCAGTGACTCCATGGGGGCGTCTAATGAAAAACTGTTTTTT,CATSDSMGASNEKLFF
TRBV15,.,.,TRBJ1-4,TGTGCCACCAGCAGAGATGCAGAGCCCCGTAATGAAAAACTGTTTTTT,CATSRDAEPRNEKLFF
TRBV4-3,.,.,TRBJ2-7,TGCGCCAGCAGCCAAGGACTTGGTTCATACGAGCAGTACTTC,CASSQGLGSYEQYF
TRBV21-1,.,.,TRBJ1-1,TGTGCCAGCAGCAAAGAGGGACAGGCAACTTTCTTT,CASSKEGQATFF
TRBV9,TRBD2,.,TRBJ2-2,TGTGCCAGCACTTTGACTAGCGGGGGGTCAGACACCGGGGAGCTGTTTTTT,CASTLTSGGSDTGELFF
TRBV10-3,TRBD1,.,TRBJ2-1,TGTGCCATCAGTGATCCCGGGACAGTCTTCCAGGGCAATGAGCAGTTCTTC,CAISDPGTVFQGNEQFF
TRBV15,TRBD1,.,TRBJ1-5,TGTGCCACCAGCGGACAGGGGAACAATCAGCCCCAGCATTTT,CATSGQGNNQPQHF
TRBV12-3/TRBV12-4,.,.,TRBJ2-1,TGTGCCAGCAGTTTACCCCTAGCCCATGAGCAGTTCTTC,CASSLPLAHEQFF
TRBV12-5,.,.,TRBJ1-3,TGTGCTAGTGGCCCAGGGCTGGGGAGAAACACCATATATTTT,CASGPGLGRNTIYF
TRBV28,.,.,TRBJ1-5,TGTGCCAGCAGGGGACGAGGCAATCAGCCCCAGCATTTT,CASRGRGNQPQHF
TRBV3-1/TRBV3-2,.,.,TRBJ1-6,TGTGCCAGCAGCTCTTCCCGGACGGATAATTCACCCCTCCACTTT,CASSSSRTDNSPLHF
TRBV4-3,.,.,TRBJ2-3,TGCGCCAGCAGCCAAGAAATGGGGGGTTGGGATACGCAGTATTTT,CASSQEMGGWDTQYF
TRBV27,.,.,TRBJ1-4,TGTGCCAGCAGTTTAGTAGGAAAGGGCAGGGAAGTAACTAATGAAAAACTGTTTTTT,CASSLVGKGREVTNEKLFF
TRBV2,.,.,TRBJ2-2,TGTGCCAGCAGGGAAGAGGACGAGCAAGAAGGCACCGGGGAGCTGTTTTTT,CASREEDEQEGTGELFF
TRBV28,TRBD1,.,TRBJ2-3,TGTGCCAGCAGCCAGGGGGCTGGTACAGATACGCAGTATTTT,CASSQGAGTDTQYF
TRBV29-1,.,.,TRBJ2-7,TGCAGCGTTGAGGCGAGCGGAACTTTCTACGAGCAGTACTTC,CSVEASGTFYEQYF
TRBV2,.,.,TRBJ2-7,TGTGCCAGCAGTGCGAGGATACCCTACGAGCAGTACTTC,CASSARIPYEQYF
TRBV6-4,TRBD1,.,TRBJ2-3,TGTGCCAGCAGTTGGACAGGGGGCACAGATACGCAGTATTTT,CASSWTGGTDTQYF
TRBV28,.,.,TRBJ2-6,TGTGCCAGCAGTGGAACCGCTGGGGCCAACGTCCTGACTTTC,CASSGTAGANVLTF
TRBV4-3,TRBD1,.,TRBJ1-4,TGCGCCAGCAGCCAAGGGGGACAGCATAATGAAAAACTGTTTTTT,CASSQGGQHNEKLFF
TRBV11-2,TRBD1,few,TRBJ2-7,TGTGCCAGCAGCTTAGAAGCGGGACAGGGCTACGAGCAGTACTTC,CASSLEAGQGYEQYF
TRBV29-1,.,.,TRBJ1-4,TGCAGCGTTTTGAGAGGTGGTGAAAAACTGTTTTTT,CSVLRGGEKLFF
TRBV4-2,TRBD2,.,TRBJ2-5,TGTGCCAGCAGCCAAGTGGAGACTGGCGGGGGAGATCAAGAGACCCAGTACTTC,CASSQVETGGGDQETQYF